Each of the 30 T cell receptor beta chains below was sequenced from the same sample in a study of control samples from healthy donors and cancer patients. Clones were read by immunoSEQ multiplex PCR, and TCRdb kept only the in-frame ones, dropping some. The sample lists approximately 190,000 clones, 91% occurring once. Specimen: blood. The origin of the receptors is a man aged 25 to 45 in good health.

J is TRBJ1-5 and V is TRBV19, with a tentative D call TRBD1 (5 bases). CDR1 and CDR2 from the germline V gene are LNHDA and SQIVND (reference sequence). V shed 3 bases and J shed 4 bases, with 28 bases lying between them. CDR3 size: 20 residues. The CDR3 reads CASSIEWGRRVMGGNQPQHF. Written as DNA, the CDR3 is TGTGCCAGTAGTATTGAGTGGGGCCGCAGGGTCATGGGTGGGAATCAGCCCCAGCATTTT.

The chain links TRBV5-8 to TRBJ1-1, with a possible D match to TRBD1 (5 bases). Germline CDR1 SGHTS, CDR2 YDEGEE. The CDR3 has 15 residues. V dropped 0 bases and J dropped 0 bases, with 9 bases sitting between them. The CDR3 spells CASSLVGTVNTEAFF. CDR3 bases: TGTGCCAGCAGCTTGGTCGGGACGGTGAACACTGAAGCTTTCTTT.

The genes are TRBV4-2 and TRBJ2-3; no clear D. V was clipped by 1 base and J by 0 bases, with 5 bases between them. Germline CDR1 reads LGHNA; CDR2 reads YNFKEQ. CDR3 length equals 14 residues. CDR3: CASSQAASTDTQYF. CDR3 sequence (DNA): TGTGCCAGCAGCCAAGCGGCTAGCACAGATACGCAGTATTTT.

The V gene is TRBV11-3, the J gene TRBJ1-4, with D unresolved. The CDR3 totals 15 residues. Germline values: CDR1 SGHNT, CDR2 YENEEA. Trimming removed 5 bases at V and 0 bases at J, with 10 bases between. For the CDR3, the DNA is TGTGCCAGCAGCCCTAAGATAGCAACTAATGAAAAACTGTTTTTT. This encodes CASSPKIATNEKLFF. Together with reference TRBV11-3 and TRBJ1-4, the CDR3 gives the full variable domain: EAGVVQSPRYKIIEKKQPVAFWCNPISGHNTLYWYLQNLGQGPELLIRYENEEAVDDSQLPKDRFSAERLKGVDSTLKIQPAELGDSAVYLCASSPKIATNEKLFFGSGTQLSVL.

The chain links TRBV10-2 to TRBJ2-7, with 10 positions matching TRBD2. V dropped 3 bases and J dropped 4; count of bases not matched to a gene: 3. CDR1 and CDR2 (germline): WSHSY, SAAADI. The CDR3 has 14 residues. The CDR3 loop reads CASSELAGRYEQYF. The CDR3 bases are TGCGCCAGCAGTGAACTAGCGGGGCGGTACGAGCAGTACTTC.

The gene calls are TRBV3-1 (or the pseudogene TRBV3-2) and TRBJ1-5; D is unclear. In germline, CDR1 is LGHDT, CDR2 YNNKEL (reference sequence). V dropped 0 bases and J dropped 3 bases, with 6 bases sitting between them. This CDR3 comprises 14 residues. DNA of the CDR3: TGTGCCAGCAGCCAAGATCTTATCAATCAGCCCCAGCATTTT. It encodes CASSQDLINQPQHF.

CDR3: CAWSVGGGSRQKQFF. CDR3 nucleotide sequence: TGTGCCTGGAGTGTTGGAGGGGGGTCCCGACAAAAGCAGTTCTTC. The chain links TRBV30 to TRBJ2-1; D may be TRBD1 or TRBD2 (6 bases each). Trimming took off 0 bases at V and 11 bases at J, with 20 bases between the two ends. The CDR3 is made up of 15 amino acids. Germline V CDR1 and CDR2: GTSNPN, SVGIG (reference sequence).

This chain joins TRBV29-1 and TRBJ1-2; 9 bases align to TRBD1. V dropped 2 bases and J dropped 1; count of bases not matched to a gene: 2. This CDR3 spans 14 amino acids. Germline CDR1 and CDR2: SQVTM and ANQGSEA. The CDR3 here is CSVERDRVNYGYTF. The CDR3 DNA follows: TGCAGCGTTGAAAGGGACAGGGTTAACTATGGCTACACCTTC.

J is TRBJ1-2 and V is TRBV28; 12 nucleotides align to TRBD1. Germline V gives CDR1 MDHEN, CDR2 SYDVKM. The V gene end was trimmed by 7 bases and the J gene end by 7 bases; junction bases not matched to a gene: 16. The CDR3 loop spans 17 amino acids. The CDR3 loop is CASKWIRDRGPGGGYTF. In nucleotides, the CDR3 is TGTGCCAGCAAATGGATCCGGGACAGGGGGCCAGGGGGTGGCTACACCTTC.

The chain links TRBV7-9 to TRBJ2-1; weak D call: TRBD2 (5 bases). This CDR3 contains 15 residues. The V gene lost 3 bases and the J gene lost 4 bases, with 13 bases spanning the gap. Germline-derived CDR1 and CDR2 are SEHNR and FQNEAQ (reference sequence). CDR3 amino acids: CASSFEGLGYNEQFF. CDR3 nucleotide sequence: TGTGCCAGCAGCTTTGAGGGCCTTGGTTACAATGAGCAGTTCTTC.

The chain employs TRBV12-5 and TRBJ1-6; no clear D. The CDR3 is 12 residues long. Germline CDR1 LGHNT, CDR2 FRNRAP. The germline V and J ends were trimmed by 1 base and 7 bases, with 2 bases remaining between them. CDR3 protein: CASGLDNSPLHF. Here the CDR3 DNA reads TGTGCTAGTGGTTTGGACAATTCACCCCTCCACTTT.

The CDR3 region is CASSPTGLGNIQYF. DNA for the CDR3: TGTGCCAGCAGTCCTACAGGGCTCGGGAACATTCAGTACTTC. This rearrangement joins TRBV27 to TRBJ2-4; D may be TRBD1 (6 bases). CDR1 MNHEY and CDR2 SMNVEV come from the germline V gene (reference sequence). The CDR3 totals 14 residues. Between the trimmed V and J ends, which lost 5 bases and 7 bases, there was a span of 15 bases.

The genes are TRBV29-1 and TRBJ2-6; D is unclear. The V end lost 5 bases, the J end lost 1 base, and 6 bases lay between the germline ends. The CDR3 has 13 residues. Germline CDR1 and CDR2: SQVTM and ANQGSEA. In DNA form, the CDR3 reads TGCAGCGTTAAGCTTTCTGGGGCCAACGTCCTGACTTTC. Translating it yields CSVKLSGANVLTF.

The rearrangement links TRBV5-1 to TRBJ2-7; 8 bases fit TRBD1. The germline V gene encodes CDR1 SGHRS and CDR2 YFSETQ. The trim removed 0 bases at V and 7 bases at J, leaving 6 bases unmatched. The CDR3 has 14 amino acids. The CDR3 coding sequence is TGCGCCAGCAGCTTGGGCGGGACAGGCCAGGAGCAGTACTTC. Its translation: CASSLGGTGQEQYF.

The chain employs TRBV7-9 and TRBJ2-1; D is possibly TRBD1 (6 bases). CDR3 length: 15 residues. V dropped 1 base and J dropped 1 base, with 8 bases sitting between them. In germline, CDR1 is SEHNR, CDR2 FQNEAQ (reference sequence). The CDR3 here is CASSLGDKSYNEQFF. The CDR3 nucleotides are TGTGCCAGCAGCTTAGGGGACAAGTCCTACAATGAGCAGTTCTTC.

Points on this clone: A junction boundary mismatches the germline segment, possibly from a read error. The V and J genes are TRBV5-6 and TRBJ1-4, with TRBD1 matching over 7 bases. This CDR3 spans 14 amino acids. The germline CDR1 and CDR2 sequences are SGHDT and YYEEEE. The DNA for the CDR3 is TGTGCCAGCAGTTTGGGACAGAGTAATGAAAAACTGTTTTTT. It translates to CASSLGQSNEKLFF.

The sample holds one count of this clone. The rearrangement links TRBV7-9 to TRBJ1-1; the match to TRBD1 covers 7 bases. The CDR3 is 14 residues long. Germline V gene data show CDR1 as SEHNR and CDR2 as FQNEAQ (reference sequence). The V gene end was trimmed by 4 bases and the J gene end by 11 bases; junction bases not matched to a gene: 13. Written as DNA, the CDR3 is TGTGCCAGCAGCTCGGACAGGTGGACTTCGGGGGCTTTCTTT. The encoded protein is CASSSDRWTSGAFF. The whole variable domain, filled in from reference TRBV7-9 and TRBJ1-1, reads DTGVSQNPRHKITKRGQNVTFRCDPISEHNRLYWYRQTLGQGPEFLTYFQNEAQLEKSRLLSDRFSAERPKGSFSTLEIQRTEQGDSAMYLCASSSDRWTSGAFFGQGTRLTVV.

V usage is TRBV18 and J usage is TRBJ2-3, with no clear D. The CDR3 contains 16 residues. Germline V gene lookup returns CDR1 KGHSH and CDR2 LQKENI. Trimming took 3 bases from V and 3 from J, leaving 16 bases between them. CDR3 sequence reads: CASSPSTLLNTDTQYF. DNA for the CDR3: TGTGCCAGCTCACCCTCGACCCTATTAAATACAGATACGCAGTATTTT.

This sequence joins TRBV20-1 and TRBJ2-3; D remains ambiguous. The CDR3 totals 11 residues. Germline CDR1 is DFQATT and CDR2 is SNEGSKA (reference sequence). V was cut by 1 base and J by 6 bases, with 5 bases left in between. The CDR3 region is CSARGRDTQYF. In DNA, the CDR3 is TGCAGTGCTAGAGGTAGGGATACGCAGTATTTT.

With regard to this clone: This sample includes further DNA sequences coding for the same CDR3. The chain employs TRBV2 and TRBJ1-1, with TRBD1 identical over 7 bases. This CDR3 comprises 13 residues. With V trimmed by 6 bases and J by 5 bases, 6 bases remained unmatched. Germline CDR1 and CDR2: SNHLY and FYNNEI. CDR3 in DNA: TGTGCCAGCAGCGAACAGGGGAGGACTGAAGCTTTCTTT. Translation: CASSEQGRTEAFF.

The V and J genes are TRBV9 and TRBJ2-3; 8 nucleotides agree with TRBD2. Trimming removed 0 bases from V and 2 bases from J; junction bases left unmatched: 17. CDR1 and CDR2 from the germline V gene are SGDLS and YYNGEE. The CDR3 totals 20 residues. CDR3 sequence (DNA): TGTGCCAGCAGCGTAGAGTCGATGGGGTGGGGTAGCGGGACCACAGATACGCAGTATTTT. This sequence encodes CASSVESMGWGSGTTDTQYF.

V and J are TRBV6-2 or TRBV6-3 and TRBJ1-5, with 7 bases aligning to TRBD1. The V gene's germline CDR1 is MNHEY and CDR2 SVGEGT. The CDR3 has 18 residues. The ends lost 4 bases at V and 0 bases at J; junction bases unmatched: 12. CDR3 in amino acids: CASSFDRDGAYSNQPQHF. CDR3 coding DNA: TGTGCCAGCAGTTTTGACAGGGATGGCGCTTATAGCAATCAGCCCCAGCATTTT.

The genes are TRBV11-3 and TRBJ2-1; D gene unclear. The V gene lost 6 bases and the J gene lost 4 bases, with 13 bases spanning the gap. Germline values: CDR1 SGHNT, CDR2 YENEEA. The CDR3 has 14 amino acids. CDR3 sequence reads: CASRASGPYNEQFF. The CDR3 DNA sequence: TGTGCCAGCAGGGCCAGTGGGCCTTACAATGAGCAGTTCTTC.

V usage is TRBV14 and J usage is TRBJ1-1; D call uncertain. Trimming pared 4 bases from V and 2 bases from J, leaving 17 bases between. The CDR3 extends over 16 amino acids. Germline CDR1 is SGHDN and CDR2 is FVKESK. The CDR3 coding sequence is TGTGCCAGCAGCCGATACCCCGCGGTGTTAAACACTGAAGCTTTCTTT. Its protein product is CASSRYPAVLNTEAFF.

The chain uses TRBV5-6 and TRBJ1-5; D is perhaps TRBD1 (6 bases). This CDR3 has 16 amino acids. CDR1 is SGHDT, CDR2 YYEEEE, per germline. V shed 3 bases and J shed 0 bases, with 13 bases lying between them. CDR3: CASSWGGPNSNQPQHF. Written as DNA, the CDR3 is TGTGCCAGCAGCTGGGGGGGCCCAAATAGCAATCAGCCCCAGCATTTT.

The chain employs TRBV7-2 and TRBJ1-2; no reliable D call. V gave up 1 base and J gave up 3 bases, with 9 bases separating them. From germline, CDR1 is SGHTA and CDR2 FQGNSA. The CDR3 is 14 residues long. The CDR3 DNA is TGTGCCAGCAGCTTAGTAGGCGGAGACTATGGCTACACCTTC. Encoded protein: CASSLVGGDYGYTF.

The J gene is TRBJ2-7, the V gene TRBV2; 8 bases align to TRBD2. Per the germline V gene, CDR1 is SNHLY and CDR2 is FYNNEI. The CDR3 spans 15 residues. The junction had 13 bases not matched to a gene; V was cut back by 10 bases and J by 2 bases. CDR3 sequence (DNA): TGTGCCACTCTCAGCGGGGGACGAGCGGCCTACGAGCAGTACTTC. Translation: CATLSGGRAAYEQYF.

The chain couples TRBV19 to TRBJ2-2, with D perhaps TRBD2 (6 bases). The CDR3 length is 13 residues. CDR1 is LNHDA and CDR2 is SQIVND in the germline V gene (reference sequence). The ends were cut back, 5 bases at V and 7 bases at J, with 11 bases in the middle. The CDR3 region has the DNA TGTGCCAGTAGTGCGGGGACGGTCGGGGAGCTGTTTTTT. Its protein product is CASSAGTVGELFF.

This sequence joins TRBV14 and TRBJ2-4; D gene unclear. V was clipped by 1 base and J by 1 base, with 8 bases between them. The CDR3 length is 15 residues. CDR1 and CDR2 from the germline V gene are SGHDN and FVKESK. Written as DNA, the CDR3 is TGTGCCAGCAGCCAAGTTGGTGGGGCCAAAAACATTCAGTACTTC. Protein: CASSQVGGAKNIQYF. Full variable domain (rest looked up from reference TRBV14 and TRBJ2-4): EAGVTQFPSHSVIEKGQTVTLRCDPISGHDNLYWYRRVMGKEIKFLLHFVKESKQDESGMPNNRFLAERTGGTYSTLKVQPAELEDSGVYFCASSQVGGAKNIQYFGAGTRLSVL.

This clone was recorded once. DNA of the CDR3: TGTGCCTGGAGTAAGAGGGGCATGAACACTGAAGCTTTCTTT. Residues: CAWSKRGMNTEAFF. The J gene is TRBJ1-1, the V gene TRBV30, with D maybe TRBD1 (5 bases). Germline lookup yields CDR1 GTSNPN and CDR2 SVGIG (reference sequence). With 2 bases removed from V and 0 bases from J, the gap between germline ends came to 10 bases. The CDR3 covers 14 residues.